Listed here are 30 T cell receptor beta chains from one sample, sequenced in a study of beta chain features in type 1 diabetes. The study reverse transcribed the entire isolated RNA, so it sequenced expressed TCRB transcripts. Using immunoSEQ multiplex PCR, the repertoire was profiled, and TCRdb retains in-frame clones only, with some absent. The profile covers about 260,000 clones, with about 71% appearing a single time and 0.053% taken by the ten largest. Sequencing was performed on naive CD4+ T cells from blood. The receptors derive from a man aged 30 to 45 in good health.

This clone was counted between two and nine times. The V gene is TRBV30, the J gene TRBJ2-5; unclear D gene. CDR1 GTSNPN and CDR2 SVGIG come from the germline V gene (reference sequence). Trimming took off 4 bases at V and 5 bases at J, with 11 bases between the two ends. The CDR3 has 12 residues. DNA of the CDR3: TGTGCCTGGAAGAAGCTGGTGGAGACCCAGTACTTC. It translates to CAWKKLVETQYF.

V and J are TRBV28 and TRBJ2-1; no firm D call. Germline V gene lookup returns CDR1 MDHEN and CDR2 SYDVKM. Trimming shortened V by 4 bases and J by 9 bases, and 19 bases separated the two germline ends. The CDR3 extends over 15 amino acids. The DNA of the CDR3 is TGTGCCAGCAGTTCCCTAACCGGTGTCAGAGGTGAGCAGTTCTTC. Amino acids: CASSSLTGVRGEQFF.

This clone showed up just a few times. The chain carries TRBV30 and TRBJ1-1; D is undetermined. There are 14 residues in the CDR3. Germline CDR1 GTSNPN, CDR2 SVGIG (reference sequence). Trimming pared 1 base from V and 1 base from J, leaving 10 bases between. This CDR3 reads CAWSGLPQNTEAFF. CDR3 sequence (DNA): TGTGCCTGGAGTGGACTGCCCCAGAACACTGAAGCTTTCTTT.

Note on this clone: The sample has other DNA sequences that encode this CDR3 too. The chain has TRBV30 and TRBJ1-1, with D unclear. The CDR3 sequence is 13 residues long. CDR1 is GTSNPN and CDR2 is SVGIG in the germline V gene (reference sequence). With 2 bases removed from V and 1 base from J, the gap between germline ends came to 8 bases. CDR3 sequence (DNA): TGTGCCTGGAGTTTCGATCGGAACACTGAAGCTTTCTTT. It encodes CAWSFDRNTEAFF.

The chain uses TRBV29-1 and TRBJ2-1; D not resolved. This CDR3 contains 13 residues. Germline CDR1 reads SQVTM; CDR2 reads ANQGSEA. The V and J ends lost 3 bases and 0 bases respectively, with 6 bases between them. In DNA, the CDR3 is TGCAGCGTTGATCGGAGCTCCTACAATGAGCAGTTCTTC. It codes for CSVDRSSYNEQFF.

The rearrangement links TRBV28 to TRBJ2-4; D is uncertain. Trimming took 5 bases from V and 5 from J, leaving 7 bases between them. Germline CDR1 MDHEN, CDR2 SYDVKM. The CDR3 is made up of 12 amino acids. The CDR3 coding sequence is TGTGCCAGCAGTACGACGGAAAACATTCAGTACTTC. Its protein product is CASSTTENIQYF.

The chain is built from TRBV5-4 and TRBJ2-7; 10 bases line up with TRBD1. Germline CDR1 and CDR2: SGHNT and YYREEE (reference sequence). The CDR3 is 14 residues long. Trimming cost V 3 bases and J 7 bases; bases outside gene matches: 7. This CDR3 is CASSSPGQGPEQYF. The CDR3 DNA is TGTGCCAGCAGCTCGCCGGGACAGGGGCCAGAGCAGTACTTC. The whole variable domain, filled in from reference TRBV5-4 and TRBJ2-7, reads ETGVTQSPTHLIKTRGQQVTLRCSSQSGHNTVSWYQQALGQGPQFIFQYYREEENGRGNFPPRFSGLQFPNYSSELNVNALELDDSALYLCASSSPGQGPEQYFGPGTRLTVT.

The rearrangement links TRBV7-2 to TRBJ1-4; no reliable D call. CDR1 is SGHTA and CDR2 is FQGNSA in the germline V gene. This CDR3 has 12 residues. V was trimmed by 2 bases and J by 7 bases, leaving 5 bases between them. CDR3 nucleotide sequence: TGTGCCAGCAGCTTACAATCTGAAAAACTGTTTTTT. As protein: CASSLQSEKLFF.

J is TRBJ2-1 and V is TRBV7-9; a weak D match, TRBD1 (6 bases). Trimming removed 3 bases at V and 6 bases at J, with 9 bases between. CDR3 size: 13 residues. Germline CDR1 and CDR2: SEHNR and FQNEAQ (reference sequence). CDR3 in DNA: TGTGCCAGCAGCTTCGACAGGATCAATGAGCAGTTCTTC. This encodes CASSFDRINEQFF.

The V call is TRBV5-1, the J call TRBJ2-7; tentative D call: TRBD2 (6 bases). The CDR3 length is 14 residues. Germline loops: CDR1 SGHRS, CDR2 YFSETQ. V lost 2 bases to trimming and J lost 0 bases, with 9 bases between them. In DNA, the CDR3 is TGCGCCAGCAGCTTTGCCGGGAGCTCCTACGAGCAGTACTTC. Translation gives CASSFAGSSYEQYF.

Points on this clone: Other nucleotide sequences from this sample produce the same CDR3. The genes are TRBV7-9 and TRBJ2-1; D not certain. V shed 2 bases and J shed 1 base, with 6 bases lying between them. Germline CDR1 and CDR2: SEHNR and FQNEAQ (reference sequence). The CDR3 has 14 residues. CDR3 loop: CASSLSISYNEQFF. DNA of the CDR3: TGTGCCAGCAGCTTATCGATTTCCTACAATGAGCAGTTCTTC.

This chain joins TRBV6-5 and TRBJ1-2; D gene ambiguous. The V gene's germline CDR1 is MNHEY and CDR2 SVGAGI. Deletions cut 4 bases from V and 6 bases from J, with 6 bases between. The CDR3 has 11 amino acids. CDR3 protein: CASSSVDGYTF. The CDR3, as DNA: TGTGCCAGCAGTTCCGTAGATGGCTACACCTTC.

The chain combines TRBV25-1 with TRBJ2-7, with 8 bases identical to TRBD2. Germline V gene sequence: CDR1 MGHDK, CDR2 SYGVNS. V trimming: 1 base; J trimming: 4 bases; junction bases outside the gene matches: 9. The CDR3 spans 16 residues. The CDR3 region has the DNA TGTGCCAGCAGTGAATCGTCCGGGAGGGATTTATACGAGCAGTACTTC. It encodes CASSESSGRDLYEQYF.

The chain uses TRBV30 and TRBJ2-5; 12 bases agree with TRBD1. V shed 7 bases and J 4 bases; nucleotides not matched to a gene: 1. From germline, CDR1 is GTSNPN and CDR2 SVGIG (reference sequence). The CDR3 is made up of 12 amino acids. The DNA of the CDR3 is TGTGCCTTGGGACAGGGGGCAGAGACCCAGTACTTC. This sequence encodes CALGQGAETQYF.

The chain carries TRBV7-2 and TRBJ2-1, with 11 nucleotides matching TRBD2. The CDR3 runs to 15 residues. Germline CDR1 reads SGHTA; CDR2 reads FQGNSA. J lost 5 bases, V lost 5 bases, and 5 bases had no gene match. CDR3 residues: CASSSSGRAHNEQFF. CDR3 DNA: TGTGCCAGCAGCAGTAGCGGGAGGGCCCACAATGAGCAGTTCTTC.

This clone was detected only a few times. The chain links TRBV30 to TRBJ1-1; the D is unclear. CDR3 length equals 13 residues. Germline-derived CDR1 and CDR2 are GTSNPN and SVGIG (reference sequence). V lost 2 bases, J lost 1 base, and 8 bases lay in between. The CDR3 reads CAWSPASNTEAFF. CDR3 nucleotide sequence: TGTGCCTGGAGTCCGGCCTCGAACACTGAAGCTTTCTTT.

This chain joins TRBV18 and TRBJ2-1; D is undetermined. Germline CDR1 is KGHSH and CDR2 is LQKENI. The CDR3 covers 12 residues. Trimming shortened V by 0 bases and J by 7 bases, and 4 bases separated the two germline ends. The CDR3 loop reads CASSPPGNEQFF. The CDR3, as DNA: TGTGCCAGCTCACCACCGGGGAATGAGCAGTTCTTC.

The chain links TRBV4-1 to TRBJ2-7; D is perhaps TRBD1 (6 bases). The CDR3 totals 13 residues. The ends were cut back, 5 bases at V and 3 bases at J, with 11 bases in the middle. CDR1 and CDR2 (germline): MGHRA, YSYEKL. CDR3 sequence reads: CASSLTGGYEQYF. The CDR3, as DNA: TGCGCCAGCAGCTTGACAGGTGGCTACGAGCAGTACTTC.

The chain carries TRBV5-4 and TRBJ2-7, with 12 nucleotides matching TRBD1. The junction had 2 bases not matched to a gene; V was cut back by 3 bases and J by 1 base. The CDR3 consists of 15 residues. Looked up from germline, CDR1 is SGHNT and CDR2 is YYREEE (reference sequence). The CDR3 is CASSWDRGQSYEQYF. DNA of the CDR3: TGTGCCAGCAGCTGGGACAGGGGGCAATCCTACGAGCAGTACTTC.

J is TRBJ2-7 and V is TRBV29-1, with 10 bases that match TRBD1. The J segment lost 0 bases and the V segment lost 6 bases, leaving 20 bases of the junction unmatched. The CDR3 runs to 19 residues. Germline lookup yields CDR1 SQVTM and CDR2 ANQGSEA. In DNA, the CDR3 is TGCAGCGTGGCCAGGCCCGGGACAGGGGCTAAACCCTACTCCTACGAGCAGTACTTC. The encoded protein is CSVARPGTGAKPYSYEQYF.

V usage is TRBV6-5 and J usage is TRBJ2-3, with 7 bases lining up with TRBD1. In germline, CDR1 is MNHEY, CDR2 SVGAGI. Unmatched junction bases numbered 3, after V lost 6 bases and J lost 9 bases. This CDR3 has 11 residues. The CDR3 bases are TGTGCCAGCAGCAGACAGGGAACGCAGTATTTT. It is translated as CASSRQGTQYF.

This chain uses TRBV29-1 with TRBJ2-1; 14 bases match TRBD2. V was pared by 6 bases and J by 5 bases, with 6 bases of the junction left unmatched. This CDR3 region has 15 residues. CDR1 SQVTM and CDR2 ANQGSEA come from the germline V gene. For the CDR3, the DNA is TGCAGCGTGCCGGGACTAGCGGGAGATCACAATGAGCAGTTCTTC. Protein: CSVPGLAGDHNEQFF.

J is TRBJ2-7 and V is TRBV10-3; D is ambiguous. The CDR3 covers 11 residues. Looked up from germline, CDR1 is ENHRY and CDR2 is SYGVKD. Deletions cut 3 bases from V and 3 bases from J, with 3 bases between. The CDR3 protein is CAISDLYEQYF. CDR3 DNA sequence: TGTGCCATCAGTGACCTCTACGAGCAGTACTTC.

In its sample, this clone was seen a few times. J is TRBJ2-7 and V is TRBV7-8; D not certain. V was pared by 5 bases and J by 0 bases, with 8 bases between. The CDR3 length is 13 residues. CDR1 is SGHVS and CDR2 is FQNEAQ in the germline V gene. In DNA, the CDR3 is TGTGCCAGCAGCCCGCGGAGCTCCTACGAGCAGTACTTC. Its protein product is CASSPRSSYEQYF.

The chain uses TRBV6-5 and TRBJ1-2; no definite D call. This CDR3 region has 14 residues. CDR1 and CDR2 (germline): MNHEY, SVGAGI. V was shortened by 0 bases and J by 0 bases, with 5 bases between the two germline ends. The CDR3 reads CASSYSSANYGYTF. CDR3 DNA sequence: TGTGCCAGCAGTTACTCGTCAGCTAACTATGGCTACACCTTC.

The V gene is TRBV6-6, the J gene TRBJ1-1; the D gene is possibly TRBD1 (5 bases). This CDR3 comprises 15 residues. The V end lost 3 bases, the J end lost 0 bases, and 11 bases lay between the germline ends. Germline V gene lookup returns CDR1 MNHNY and CDR2 SVGAGI (reference sequence). CDR3 loop: CASSYTGGLNTEAFF. The CDR3 nucleotides are TGTGCCAGCAGTTATACAGGCGGTTTGAACACTGAAGCTTTCTTT.

This clone was observed once. V usage is TRBV9 and J usage is TRBJ2-3, with D possibly TRBD2 on 5 matching bases. Germline V gene data show CDR1 as SGDLS and CDR2 as YYNGEE. This CDR3 comprises 14 residues. V lost 3 bases and J lost 2, with 10 bases in between. The CDR3 reads CASSGGVITDTQYF. CDR3 nucleotides: TGTGCCAGCAGCGGGGGAGTTATCACAGATACGCAGTATTTT. The full variable domain, completed using reference TRBV9 and TRBJ2-3, is DSGVTQTPKHLITATGQRVTLRCSPRSGDLSVYWYQQSLDQGLQFLIQYYNGEERAKGNILERFSAQQFPDLHSELNLSSLELGDSALYFCASSGGVITDTQYFGPGTRLTVL.

This clone was seen a few times. The chain joins TRBV30 to TRBJ2-7; tentative D call: TRBD1 (5 bases). Germline V lookup: CDR1 GTSNPN, CDR2 SVGIG (reference sequence). This CDR3 has 13 amino acids. V gave up 3 bases and J gave up 0 bases, with 9 bases separating them. CDR3 DNA: TGTGCCTGGAGGAAAAGGGGCTCCTACGAGCAGTACTTC. Protein sequence: CAWRKRGSYEQYF.

V and J are TRBV7-9 and TRBJ2-2, with D unclear. V was trimmed by 5 bases and J by 5 bases, leaving 9 bases between them. Germline V gene sequence: CDR1 SEHNR, CDR2 FQNEAQ (reference sequence). The CDR3 extends over 13 amino acids. In DNA form, the CDR3 reads TGTGCCAGCAGCACATCCTCGACCGGGGAGCTGTTTTTT. This encodes CASSTSSTGELFF.

This clone was observed a few times. The chain combines TRBV23-1 with TRBJ1-1, with D perhaps TRBD1 (5 bases). TRBV23-1 has ORF status, its function being uncertain. With 4 bases removed from V and 5 bases from J, the gap between germline ends came to 14 bases. The CDR3 totals 14 residues. This CDR3 is CASSRSGPPTEAFF. CDR3 DNA: TGCGCCAGCAGTCGCTCGGGACCGCCGACTGAAGCTTTCTTT.